This entry describes one T cell receptor (beta chain). Its antigen remains unknown. Germline CDR1 SGHDT, CDR2 YYEEEE. The CDR3 contains 15 residues. V lost 2 bases, J lost 1 base, and 12 bases lay in between. This sample stems from a study of CD8+ T cells in alopecia areata. Regarding the study as a whole: Uncertainty about whether baseline CD8+ expansion is linked to response remains, with one nonresponder. Clarity of TCR sharing across patients fell short of that in mice, possibly HLA-related.

Treatment described: oral pan-JAK inhibitor, 5-10 mg twice daily. TCR sequencing used cDNA made by reverse transcription of extracted RNA. Data came from immunoSEQ multiplex PCR; TCRdb stores just in-frame clones and leaves some out. This table has fewer than 150,000 clones, roughly four fifths appearing once. This TCR was recovered from a human donor with alopecia areata. The chain joins TRBV5-6 to TRBJ2-5; D not certain. Source: CD8+ T cells sorted from blood, taken at week 4, from a patient treated with tofacitinib. The CDR3 here is CASSLPRAVQETQYF. As DNA, the CDR3 is TGTGCCAGCAGCTTACCCCGGGCTGTCCAAGAGACCCAGTACTTC.